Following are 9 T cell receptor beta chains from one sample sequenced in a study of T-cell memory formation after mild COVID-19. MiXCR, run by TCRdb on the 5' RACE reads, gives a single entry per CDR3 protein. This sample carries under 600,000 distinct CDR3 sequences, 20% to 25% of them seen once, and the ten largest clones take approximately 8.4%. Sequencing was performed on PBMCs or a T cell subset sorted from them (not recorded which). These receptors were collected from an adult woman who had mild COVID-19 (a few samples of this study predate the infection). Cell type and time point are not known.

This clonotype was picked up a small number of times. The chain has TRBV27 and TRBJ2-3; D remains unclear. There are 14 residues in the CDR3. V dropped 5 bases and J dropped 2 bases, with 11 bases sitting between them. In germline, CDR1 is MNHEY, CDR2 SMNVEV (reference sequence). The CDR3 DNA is TGTGCCAGCAGTCTCCAAATTTCCACAGATACGCAGTATTTT. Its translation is CASSLQISTDTQYF.

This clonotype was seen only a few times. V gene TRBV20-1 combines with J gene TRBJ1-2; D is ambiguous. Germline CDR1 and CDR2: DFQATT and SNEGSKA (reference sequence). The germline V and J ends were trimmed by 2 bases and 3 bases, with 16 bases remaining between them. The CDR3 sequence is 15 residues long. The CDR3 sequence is CSARSLGFSDYGYTF. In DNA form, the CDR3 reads TGCAGTGCTAGAAGTCTCGGTTTCTCCGACTATGGCTACACCTTC.

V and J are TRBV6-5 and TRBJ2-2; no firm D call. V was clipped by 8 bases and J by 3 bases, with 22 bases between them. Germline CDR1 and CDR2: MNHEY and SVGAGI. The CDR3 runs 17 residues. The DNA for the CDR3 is TGTGCCAGCTGCCACCAGTTCTTTTATCTCGACACCGGGGAGCTGTTTTTT. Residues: CASCHQFFYLDTGELFF.

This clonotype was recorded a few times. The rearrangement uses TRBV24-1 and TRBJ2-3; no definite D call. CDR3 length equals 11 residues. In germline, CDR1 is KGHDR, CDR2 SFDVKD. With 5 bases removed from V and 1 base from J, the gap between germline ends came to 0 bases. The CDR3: CATSGTDTQYF. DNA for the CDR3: TGTGCCACCAGTGGCACAGATACGCAGTATTTT.

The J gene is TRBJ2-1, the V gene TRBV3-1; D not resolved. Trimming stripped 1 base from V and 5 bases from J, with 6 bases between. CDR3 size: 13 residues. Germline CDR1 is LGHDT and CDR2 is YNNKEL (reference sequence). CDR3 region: CASSQVVDNEQFF. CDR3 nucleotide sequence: TGTGCCAGCAGCCAAGTGGTTGACAATGAGCAGTTCTTC.

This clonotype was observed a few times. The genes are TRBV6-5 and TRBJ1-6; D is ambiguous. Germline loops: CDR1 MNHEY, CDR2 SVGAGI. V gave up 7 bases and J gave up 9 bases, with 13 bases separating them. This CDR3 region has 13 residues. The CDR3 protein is CASTSTGGSPLHF. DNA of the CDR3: TGTGCCAGCACCTCGACGGGTGGTTCACCCCTCCACTTT.

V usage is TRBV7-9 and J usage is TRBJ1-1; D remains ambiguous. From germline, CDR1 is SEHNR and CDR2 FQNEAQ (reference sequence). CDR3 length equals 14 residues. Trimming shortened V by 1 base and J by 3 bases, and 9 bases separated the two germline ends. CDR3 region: CASSLETMYTEAFF. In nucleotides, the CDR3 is TGTGCCAGCAGCTTAGAAACGATGTACACTGAAGCTTTCTTT.

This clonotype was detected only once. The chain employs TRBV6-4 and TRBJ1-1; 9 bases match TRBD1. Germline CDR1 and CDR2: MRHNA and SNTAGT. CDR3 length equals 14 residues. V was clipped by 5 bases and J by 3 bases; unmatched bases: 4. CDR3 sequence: CASSHGQGYTEAFF. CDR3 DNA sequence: TGTGCCAGCAGTCACGGACAGGGGTACACTGAAGCTTTCTTT.

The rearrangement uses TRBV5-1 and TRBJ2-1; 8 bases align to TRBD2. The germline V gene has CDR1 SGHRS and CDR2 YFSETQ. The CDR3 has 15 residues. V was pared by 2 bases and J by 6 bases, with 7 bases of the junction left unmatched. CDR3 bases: TGCGCCAGCAGCTTCGAGCGGGGGACGGGCAATGAGCAGTTCTTC. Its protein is CASSFERGTGNEQFF.